This TCR beta chain originates from a study of T cell responses to AZD1222 COVID-19 vaccine (dated by TCRdb to about 2021). Turning to the overall study: AZD1222 recipients whose second dose came at about 4 weeks and those whose second dose came at about 12 weeks were combined into one group, since spike-specific TCR depth and breadth did not differ between the two schedules. TCR sequencing was performed for about 250 trial participants, of whom about 200 were given two doses of AZD1222 and around 25 were given two doses of MenACWY control vaccine. Trial participants were enrolled by age into subgroups of 18-55, 56-69 and 70-plus years, and around 150, 28 and 57 TCR-sequenced participants, respectively, were included in these subgroups.

The germline V gene supplies CDR1 KGHSH and CDR2 LQKENI. At the junction V is shortened by 5 bases and J by 4 bases; bases outside the gene matches: 3. The CDR3 runs 13 residues from the cysteine to the phenylalanine. The CDR3 DNA has 39 bases and is translated from base 1. This sample's time point label indicates: baseline before first vaccination. Vaccinee samples came from UK trials COV001 and COV002, including a single-blind randomized controlled phase 2/3 trial of AZD1222 (ChAdOx1 nCoV-19) in healthy adults. For TCRbeta chain sequencing, PBMC samples from trial participants were taken at day 0 and at day 28 after the second dose. Overall study results and their limits: Because no day 14 peak-response samples were available, repertoires were characterized only after the peak T cell response. Vaccine-associated CD4 TCRs spanned the whole spike protein, with dominant responses in regions 160-218 and 743-854. After two AZD1222 doses, spike-specific TCR breadth and depth were significantly higher than at day 0 and than in MenACWY recipients. The 56-69-year group was small, and its depth increase did not reach significance, likely because of low power. Nearly half of unique spike-specific TCRs reportedly recognized epitopes outside regions mutated in the B.1.351 and B.1.1.7 variants. Participants were mostly white British and included more females than males, and it was suggested by the authors that clonal diversity may have been underestimated. Conclusions about previously exposed vaccinees are limited, since just five or six AZD1222 recipients were seropositive for SARS-CoV-2 at baseline.

The CDR3 regions of human TCRbeta chains were analyzed by immunosequencing. The paper's data handling went like this. Repertoire TCRs were matched against a reference library of SARS-CoV-2-specific TCRs generated with the MIRA antigen-specificity platform. Breadth was defined as the fraction of unique TCRs that were SARS-CoV-2-associated, and depth was defined as the fraction of total T cells that were SARS-CoV-2-associated. Using the MIRA data, each spike-specific TCR was assigned both to the spike region to which the TCR was reactive and to a CD4 or CD8 class. Log10-transformed breadth and depth values were compared by one-way ANOVA with Sidak's multiple comparisons tests. TCRdb retrieved this table from immuneACCESS and kept in-frame rearrangements only. Not all clones are present; in checked studies, unresolved V genes account for under half, and no reason is known for the remainder. Clonal size and the V and J genes are those of that table, whereas D and trimming came from the DNA. The sample table records 120,000 or so clones; roughly nine tenths of these occur just once. The top ten constitute 1.6% of the sample.

Comments on this clone: Its target antigen remains unknown. Base-call qualities are not available, and no considerably larger clone is one nucleotide away.

The rearranged segments are TRBV18 and TRBJ1-1; the central 8 bases match TRBD1. This sample comprised peripheral blood, obtained on day 0 of AZD1222 vaccination. This clonotype was sampled from an adult in good health. Read as DNA, the sequence is TGTGCCAGCTCATCCGACAGGGGCACTGAAGCTTTCTTT. Translated, this gives CASSSDRGTEAFF.